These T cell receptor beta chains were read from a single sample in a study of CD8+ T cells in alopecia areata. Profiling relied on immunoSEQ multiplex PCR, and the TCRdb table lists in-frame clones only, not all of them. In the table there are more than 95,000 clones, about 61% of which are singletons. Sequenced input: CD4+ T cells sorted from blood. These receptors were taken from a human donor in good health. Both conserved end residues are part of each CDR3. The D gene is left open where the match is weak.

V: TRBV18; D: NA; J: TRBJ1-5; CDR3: CASSQSGSDQPQHF
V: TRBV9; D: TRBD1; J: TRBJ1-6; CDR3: CASSGTLGTAKSPLHF
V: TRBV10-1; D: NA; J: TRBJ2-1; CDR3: CASSESGWGNWNEQFF
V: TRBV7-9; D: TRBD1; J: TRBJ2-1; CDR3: CASSHIGQVTVGEQFF
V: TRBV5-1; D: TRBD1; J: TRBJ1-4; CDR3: CASSLLQGQEKLFF
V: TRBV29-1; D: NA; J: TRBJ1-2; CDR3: CSVEELYGYTF
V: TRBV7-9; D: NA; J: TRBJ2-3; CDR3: CASRGVSTDTQYF
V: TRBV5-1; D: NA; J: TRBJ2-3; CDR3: CASSGARADTQYF
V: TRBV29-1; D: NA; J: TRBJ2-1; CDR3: CSVDINSYNEQFF
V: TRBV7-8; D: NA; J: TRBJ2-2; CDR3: CASRRAAGELFF
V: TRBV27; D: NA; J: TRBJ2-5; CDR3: CASSLFPRAETQYF
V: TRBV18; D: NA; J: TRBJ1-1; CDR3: CASSPQEGWRDEAFF
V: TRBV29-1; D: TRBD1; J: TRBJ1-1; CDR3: CSVEVGTGSNTEAFF
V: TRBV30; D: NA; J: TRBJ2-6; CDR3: CAWIESRGSGANVLTF
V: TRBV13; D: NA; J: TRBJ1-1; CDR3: CASSLSTGVSFAKNTEAFF
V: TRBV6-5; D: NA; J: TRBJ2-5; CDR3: CASSDSPKTQYF
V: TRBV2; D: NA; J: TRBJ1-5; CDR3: CASRGGGAANQPQHF
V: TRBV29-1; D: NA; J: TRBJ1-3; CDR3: CSIEGNGNTIYF